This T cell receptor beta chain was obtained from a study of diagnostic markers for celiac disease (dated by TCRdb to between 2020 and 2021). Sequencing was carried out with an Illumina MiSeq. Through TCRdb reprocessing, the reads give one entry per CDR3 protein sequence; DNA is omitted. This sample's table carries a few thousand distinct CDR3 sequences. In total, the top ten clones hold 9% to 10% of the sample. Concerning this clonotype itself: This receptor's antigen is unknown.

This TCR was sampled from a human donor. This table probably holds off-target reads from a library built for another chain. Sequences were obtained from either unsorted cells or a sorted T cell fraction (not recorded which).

CDR3 sequence: CASSIYTGHSNQPQHF. Rearrangement joined TRBV19 to TRBJ1-5; TCRdb returns TRBD1, unconfirmable since there is no DNA. The CDR3 numbers 16 residues from cysteine through phenylalanine. No nucleotide data were recorded. From the germline V gene (reference sequence), CDR1 is LNHDA and CDR2 is SQIVND.